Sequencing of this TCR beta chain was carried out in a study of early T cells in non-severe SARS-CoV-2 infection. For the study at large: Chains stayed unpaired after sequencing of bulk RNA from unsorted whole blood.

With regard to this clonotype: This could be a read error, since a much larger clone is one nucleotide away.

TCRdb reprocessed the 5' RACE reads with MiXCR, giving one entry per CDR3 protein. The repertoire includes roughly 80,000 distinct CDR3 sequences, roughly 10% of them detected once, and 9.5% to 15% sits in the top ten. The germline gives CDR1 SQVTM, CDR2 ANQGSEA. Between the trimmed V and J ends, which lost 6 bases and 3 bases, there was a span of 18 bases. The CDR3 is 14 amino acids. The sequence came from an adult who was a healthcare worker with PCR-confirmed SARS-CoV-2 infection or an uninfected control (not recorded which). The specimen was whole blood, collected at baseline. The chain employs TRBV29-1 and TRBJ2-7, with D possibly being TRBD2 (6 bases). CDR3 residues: CSVAYRDSSYEQYF. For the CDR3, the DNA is TGCAGCGTCGCATACCGGGACTCAAGCTACGAGCAGTACTTC.